Listed here is a single T cell receptor beta chain. This sample is drawn from a study of human T cells and chemical hapten exposure. Germline CDR1 is DFQATT and CDR2 is SNEGSKA (reference sequence). This CDR3 comprises 13 residues. Deletions cut 0 bases from V and 5 bases from J, with 7 bases between. TCRdb re-analysed the RACE reads in MiXCR, keeping a single row per CDR3 protein. Of a few hundred thousand distinct CDR3 sequences listed, roughly 4.8% are singletons. The time point was: patch test 1, 2 weeks after DPC sensitization. Treatment indicated: therapeutic diphenylcyclopropenone sensitization with weekly scalp DPC.

The V call is TRBV20-1, the J call TRBJ1-4; no firm D call. This receptor was taken from a woman between 45 and 60 years old with alopecia areata. Some clones in this sample may be carry-over from other donors' samples. The source was whole blood, collected in connection with sensitization to the hapten diphenylcyclopropenone (DPC). The chain's CDR3 is CSARDSTNEKLFF. In DNA, the CDR3 is TGCAGTGCTAGAGATTCCACAAATGAAAAACTGTTTTTT.